This is a list of T cell receptor beta chains from one sample in a study of shared T cell receptors in the human thymus. Clones were sequenced by immunoSEQ multiplex PCR, and TCRdb holds only the in-frame ones, with some missing. The data hold 640,000 or so clones, with about 90% observed a single time. This sample also appeared in a second study, on human thymus T cells.

The sequenced material came from thymocytes. The receptors here all came from a boy in the first two years of life with a congenital heart defect. Each CDR3 is given without its conserved first and last residue. A D gene is named only where the DNA matches it firmly.

TRBV5-6	TRBD1	TRBJ2-7	13	ASSPGTGGRDEQY
TRBV29-1	TRBD1	TRBJ1-1	13	SVEVGGQGNTEAF
TRBV14	NA	TRBJ2-6	13	ASSPSLCGANVLT
TRBV11-2	TRBD2	TRBJ2-7	15	ASSSGTSGEIPYEQY
TRBV30	TRBD2	TRBJ2-2	13	AWISLAGGTGELF
TRBV4-2	TRBD1	TRBJ1-1	15	ASSQIRDRGREAEAF
TRBV10-3	NA	TRBJ2-5	13	AISESMSGEETQY
TRBV10-3	NA	TRBJ2-7	11	AINAGTSYEQY
TRBV11-2	NA	TRBJ1-5	12	ASSLGQGGQPQH
TRBV7-2	NA	TRBJ2-7	15	ASSLGAREGGPYEQY
TRBV7-2	NA	TRBJ2-2	14	ASSLREPSSTGELF
TRBV14	NA	TRBJ2-7	12	ASSQDRSTYEQY
TRBV6-5	NA	TRBJ1-2	12	ASRPRQDVIGYT
TRBV7-2	TRBD2	TRBJ2-4	15	ASSLVSVLAGGNIQY
TRBV9	NA	TRBJ1-5	11	ASSEGGRQPQH
TRBV28	NA	TRBJ1-1	15	ASSFGRDEVLDTEAF
TRBV5-6	NA	TRBJ2-2	16	ASSLRGVREFLTGELF
TRBV30	NA	TRBJ2-1	11	AWRTSSYNEQF
TRBV29-1	NA	TRBJ1-5	11	SVVRDSNQPQH
TRBV4-2	NA	TRBJ2-2	14	ASSQDGGLPQGELF
TRBV6-4	TRBD1	TRBJ1-2	12	ASRPLQGDYGYT
TRBV5-4	NA	TRBJ1-1	12	ASSERAPGRKAF
TRBV14	NA	TRBJ2-7	10	ASSQGSQGQY
TRBV6-6	NA	TRBJ1-1	11	ASSVLPNTEAF
TRBV27	NA	TRBJ1-1	14	ASRTFNTQANTEAF
TRBV6-1	TRBD1	TRBJ2-3	16	ASSENRTGQESPDTQY